This TCR beta chain was found in a study of blood T cell repertoires in COVID-19. Study at large: Donors in the United States, Italy and Spain gave samples during acute or convalescent COVID-19. From T cells, B-cell-depleted T cells, or PBMCs came the material, which was cDNA or gDNA.

Authors' data handling: Reference gene primer amplification gave estimated nucleated cell counts. Clones were sequenced by immunoSEQ multiplex PCR, and TCRdb holds only the in-frame ones, with some missing. V and J calls and clone size follow that table, whereas D and trimming were derived from the DNA. The data show approximately 60,000 clones, roughly four fifths seen once. V shed 2 bases and J 11 bases; nucleotides not matched to a gene: 8. The germline CDR1 and CDR2 sequences are KGHSH and LQKENI. The CDR3 spans 13 residues. The sequencing input was peripheral blood. The clonotype was recovered from a man at least 80 years old with acute or convalescent COVID-19. V usage is TRBV18 and J usage is TRBJ1-1; 7 nucleotides match TRBD1. The CDR3 DNA reads as TGTGCCAGCTCACCAGCTACAGGGGAATGGGCTTTCTTT. Its translation: CASSPATGEWAFF.